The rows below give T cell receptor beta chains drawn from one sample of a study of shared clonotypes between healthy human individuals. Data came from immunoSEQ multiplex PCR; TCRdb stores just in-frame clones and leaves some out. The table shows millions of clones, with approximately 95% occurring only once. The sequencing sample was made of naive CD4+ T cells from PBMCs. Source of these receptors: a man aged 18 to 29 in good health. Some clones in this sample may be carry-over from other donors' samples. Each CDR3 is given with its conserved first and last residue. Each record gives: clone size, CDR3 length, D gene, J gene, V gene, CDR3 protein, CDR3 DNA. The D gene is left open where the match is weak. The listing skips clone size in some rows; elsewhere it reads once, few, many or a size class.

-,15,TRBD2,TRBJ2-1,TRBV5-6,CASSRRTSGHNEQFF,TGTGCCAGCAGCAGAAGGACTAGCGGTCATAATGAGCAGTTCTTC
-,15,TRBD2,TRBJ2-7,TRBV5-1,CASSLSGSFTYEQYF,TGCGCCAGCAGCCTTAGCGGGAGTTTCACGTACGAGCAGTACTTC
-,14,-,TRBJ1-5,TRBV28,CASRRRRPNQPQHF,TGTGCCAGCAGGAGGCGGCGCCCGAATCAGCCCCAGCATTTT
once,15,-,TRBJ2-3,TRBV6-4,CASTKLGGPTDTQYF,TGTGCCAGCACCAAATTGGGGGGGCCGACAGATACGCAGTATTTT
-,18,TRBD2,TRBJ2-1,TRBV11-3,CASSSRGLAGNSYNEQFF,TGTGCCAGCAGCTCACGGGGACTAGCGGGGAACTCCTACAATGAGCAGTTCTTC
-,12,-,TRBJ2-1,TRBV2,CASSDSYNEQFF,TGTGCCAGCAGTGACAGCTACAATGAGCAGTTCTTC
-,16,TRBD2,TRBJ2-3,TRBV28,CASRIPGLAGTDTQYF,TGTGCCAGCAGAATTCCGGGACTAGCGGGAACAGATACGCAGTATTTT
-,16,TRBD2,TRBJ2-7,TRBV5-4,CASSQLGAGGRGEQYF,TGTGCCAGCAGCCAACTCGGAGCGGGAGGGCGGGGCGAGCAGTACTTC
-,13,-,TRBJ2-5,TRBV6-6,CASSYTEGGTQYF,TGTGCCAGCAGCTACACGGAGGGGGGGACCCAGTACTTC
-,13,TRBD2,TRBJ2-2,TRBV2,CASGGVATGELFF,TGTGCCAGCGGGGGGGTCGCAACCGGGGAGCTGTTTTTT
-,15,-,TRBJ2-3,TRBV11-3,CASSKSGGRTDTQYF,TGTGCCAGCAGCAAATCAGGGGGGAGAACAGATACGCAGTATTTT
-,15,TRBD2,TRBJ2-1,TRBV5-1,CASSSSGTEENEQFF,TGCGCCAGCAGCTCGAGCGGGACCGAAGAGAATGAGCAGTTCTTC
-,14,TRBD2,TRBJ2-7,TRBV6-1,CASRPGGSSYEQYF,TGTGCCAGCAGACCCGGGGGGAGCTCCTACGAGCAGTACTTC
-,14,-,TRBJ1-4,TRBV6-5,CASSLSATNEKLFF,TGTGCCAGCAGTTTGAGTGCCACTAATGAAAAACTGTTTTTT
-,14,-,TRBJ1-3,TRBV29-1,CSVRRGEAGNTIYF,TGCAGCGTTCGTCGGGGAGAAGCTGGAAACACCATATATTTT
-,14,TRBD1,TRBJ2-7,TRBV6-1,CASSEGGDRREQYF,TGTGCCAGCAGTGAAGGGGGGGACAGGCGCGAGCAGTACTTC
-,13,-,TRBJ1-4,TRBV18,CASSPQDNEKLFF,TGTGCCAGCTCACCACAGGATAATGAAAAACTGTTTTTT
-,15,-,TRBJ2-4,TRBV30,CAWSPPGTSKNIQYF,TGTGCCTGGAGTCCCCCCGGGACTTCCAAAAACATTCAGTACTTC
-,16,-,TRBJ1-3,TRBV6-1,CASSEAPTRGGNTIYF,TGTGCCAGCAGTGAAGCCCCTACCCGGGGTGGAAACACCATATATTTT
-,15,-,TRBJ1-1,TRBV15,CATSRQGKGATEAFF,TGTGCCACCAGCAGACAGGGAAAAGGGGCCACTGAAGCTTTCTTT
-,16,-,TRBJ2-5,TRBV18,CASSPPLAGQQETQYF,TGTGCCAGCTCACCACCATTAGCAGGCCAACAAGAGACCCAGTACTTC
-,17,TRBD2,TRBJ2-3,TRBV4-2,CASSRAGAGGGTDTQYF,TGTGCCAGCAGCCGGGCCGGGGCGGGAGGTGGCACAGATACGCAGTATTTT
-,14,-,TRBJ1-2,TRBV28,CASSERAGNYGYTF,TGTGCCAGCAGTGAGAGGGCAGGGAACTATGGCTACACCTTC
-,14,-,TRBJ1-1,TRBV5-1,CASSLGQENTEAFF,TGCGCCAGCAGCTTGGGGCAGGAAAACACTGAAGCTTTCTTT
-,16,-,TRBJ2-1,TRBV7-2,CASSRRSGRPYNEQFF,TGTGCCAGCAGCCGAAGATCAGGGAGGCCCTACAATGAGCAGTTCTTC
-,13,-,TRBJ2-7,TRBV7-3,CASSLLSRTEQYF,TGTGCCAGCAGCTTACTTAGTAGAACCGAGCAGTACTTC
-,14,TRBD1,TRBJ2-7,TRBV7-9,CASSHRGRPGEQYF,TGTGCCAGCAGCCACAGGGGGAGGCCAGGAGAGCAGTACTTC
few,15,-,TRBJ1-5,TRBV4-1,CASSLQGTSNQPQHF,TGCGCCAGCAGCCTGCAGGGAACCAGCAATCAGCCCCAGCATTTT
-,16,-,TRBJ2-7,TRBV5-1,CASSGTPVMGIGEQYF,TGCGCCAGCAGCGGGACTCCTGTTATGGGGATAGGCGAGCAGTACTTC
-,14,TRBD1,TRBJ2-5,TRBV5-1,CASSFRQGAETQYF,TGCGCCAGCAGCTTCCGACAGGGGGCTGAGACCCAGTACTTC
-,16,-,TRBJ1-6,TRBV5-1,CASSFQGTGGISPLHF,TGCGCCAGCAGCTTTCAGGGTACGGGCGGAATTTCACCCCTCCACTTT
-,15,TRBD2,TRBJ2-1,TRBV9,CASSVLSGSANEQFF,TGTGCCAGCAGCGTCCTTAGCGGGAGCGCCAATGAGCAGTTCTTC
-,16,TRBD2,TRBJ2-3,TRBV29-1,CSVQQLAALLTDTQYF,TGCAGCGTCCAGCAGCTAGCGGCCTTGCTCACAGATACGCAGTATTTT
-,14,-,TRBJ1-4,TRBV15,CATSSRVSNEKLFF,TGTGCCACCAGCAGTCGGGTTTCTAATGAAAAACTGTTTTTT
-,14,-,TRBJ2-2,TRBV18,CASYGRLNTGELFF,TGTGCCAGCTATGGACGGCTGAACACCGGGGAGCTGTTTTTT
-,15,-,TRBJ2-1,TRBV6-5,CASSLGLGENNEQFF,TGTGCCAGCAGCCTGGGACTGGGCGAAAACAATGAGCAGTTCTTC
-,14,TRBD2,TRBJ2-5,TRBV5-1,CASSLSGGQETQYF,TGCGCCAGCAGCTTGTCGGGAGGCCAAGAGACCCAGTACTTC
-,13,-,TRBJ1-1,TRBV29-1,CSVERGAATEAFF,TGCAGCGTTGAGAGGGGGGCGGCCACTGAAGCTTTCTTT